This T cell receptor (beta chain) is from a study of blood T cells in healthy people across ages. The germline V and J ends were trimmed by 4 bases and 6 bases, with 15 bases remaining between them. The CDR3 is made up of 14 amino acids. This clonotype was seen only a few times. Alongside a J-beta primer mix, a sample-barcoded 5' primer served in a second PCR lasting roughly 6 to 11 cycles. TCRdb reprocessed the 5' RACE reads via MiXCR and lists one record per CDR3 protein. The sample records about 1.1 million distinct CDR3 sequences, roughly two fifths being singletons. The chain is built from TRBV12-3 or TRBV12-4 and TRBJ1-2; tentative D call: TRBD1 (5 bases). What was sequenced was blood. This clonotype was sampled from a man aged 18-30 years in good health. This chain's CDR3 is CASSSGLTPDGYTF. As DNA, the CDR3 is TGTGCCAGCAGTTCGGGACTTACCCCGGATGGCTACACCTTC.